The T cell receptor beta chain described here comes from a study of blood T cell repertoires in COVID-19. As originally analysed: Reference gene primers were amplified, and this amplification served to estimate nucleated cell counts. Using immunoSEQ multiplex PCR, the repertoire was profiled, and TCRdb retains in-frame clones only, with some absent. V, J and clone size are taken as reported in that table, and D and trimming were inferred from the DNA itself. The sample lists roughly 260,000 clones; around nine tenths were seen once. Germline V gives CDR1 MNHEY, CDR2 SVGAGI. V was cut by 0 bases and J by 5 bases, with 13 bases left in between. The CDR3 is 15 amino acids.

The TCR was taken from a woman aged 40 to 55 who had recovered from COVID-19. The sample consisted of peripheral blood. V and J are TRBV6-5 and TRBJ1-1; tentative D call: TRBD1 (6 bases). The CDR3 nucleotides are TGTGCCAGCAGTTACTCGAGGGGGGGAAAAACTGAAGCTTTCTTT. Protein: CASSYSRGGKTEAFF.